The clone carrying this T cell receptor beta chain turned up a few times. Germline values: CDR1 LGHNA, CDR2 YNFKEQ. The V end lost 1 base, the J end lost 6 bases, and 15 bases lay between the germline ends. The CDR3 loop spans 15 amino acids. The data stem from a study of T cells after yellow fever vaccination. TCRdb re-derived calls from the 5' RACE reads in MiXCR, one entry per CDR3 protein. This table holds 300,000 to 400,000 distinct CDR3 sequences, roughly 8.4% found once. This specimen consisted of PBMCs, obtained roughly seven weeks after the first yellow fever vaccination. The TCR originated in a man between 18 and 35 years old who received the YFV17D yellow fever vaccine. The chain employs TRBV4-2 and TRBJ1-1; D might be TRBD1 (5 bases). The CDR3 sequence: CASSQGGGMGPEAFF. The CDR3 DNA reads as TGTGCCAGCAGCCAAGGGGGGGGGATGGGTCCTGAAGCTTTCTTT.